This TCR beta chain was retrieved from a study of metastatic and nonmetastatic thyroid tumors. TCRdb reassembled clones from the PCR reads with MiXCR. The sample has a few thousand clones; 36% are singletons. The CDR3 totals 14 residues. CDR1 MDHEN and CDR2 SYDVKM come from the germline V gene. With 5 bases removed from V and 4 bases from J, the gap between germline ends came to 14 bases. Patients underwent thyroid surgery, and none had received any treatment before it. This receptor was obtained from a female donor with papillary thyroid cancer or a benign thyroid nodule (not recorded which). Some clones in this sample may be carry-over from other donors' samples. The gene calls are TRBV28 and TRBJ2-5; D might be TRBD2 (5 bases). The sequencing sample was made of adjacent normal tissue. The CDR3: CASSPPERAETQYF. The CDR3 nucleotides are TGTGCCAGCAGTCCCCCCGAGAGGGCAGAGACCCAGTACTTC.